This T cell receptor beta chain was captured in a study of Ad26.COV2.S vaccination and SARS-CoV-2 variants. Trimming removed 2 bases from V and 6 bases from J, with 8 bases in between. The CDR3 sequence is 12 residues long. The germline CDR1 and CDR2 sequences are SNHLY and FYNNEI. This clone was observed a handful of times. Its antigen is as yet unknown. Clones were read by immunoSEQ multiplex PCR, and TCRdb kept only the in-frame ones, dropping some. Of fewer than 150,000 clones listed, just over 85% were seen once; the top ten hold 5%. Findings and limits, study-wide: Substantial breadth was reportedly displayed by spike-specific CD8+ and CD4+ T cell responses after vaccination. With respect to non-spike TCR breadth, vaccine and placebo recipients were similar. Estimates derived from TCR breadth and depth analyses may have underestimated total T cell responses. Recipients given vaccine exceeded placebo recipients in spike-specific TCR breadth.

This sequence originates from a human donor who had recovered from COVID-19. The sample in question was peripheral blood, obtained after recovery from COVID-19. The chain employs TRBV2 and TRBJ2-7, with D possibly called TRBD1 or TRBD2 (5 bases each). DNA for the CDR3: TGTGCCAGCAGTGAATTGAGGGGCGAGCAGTACTTC. Translation: CASSELRGEQYF.